Listed below are T cell receptor beta chains from one sample, sequenced in a study of type 1 regulatory T cells. Antigen specificity for these receptors is unknown. TCRdb reanalysed the reads using MiXCR and keeps one entry per CDR3 protein. The sample has some 71,000 distinct CDR3 sequences; about 20% are singletons. Source material: cultured type 1 regulatory T (Tr1) cells, either the whole culture or a sorted fraction (not recorded which). The receptors stem from a human donor in good health. Each CDR3 is given with its conserved first and last residue. Fields, in order: clone size, J gene, V gene, D gene, CDR3 DNA, CDR3 protein. D genes are given only for firm matches. The listing skips clone size in some rows; elsewhere it reads once, few, many or a size class.

clone size: -
J gene: TRBJ2-3
V gene: TRBV5-1
D gene: -
CDR3 DNA: TGCGCCAGCAACAGAGGAGGGATTGGCACAGATACGCAGTATTTT
CDR3 protein: CASNRGGIGTDTQYF

clone size: -
J gene: TRBJ2-5
V gene: TRBV7-2
D gene: -
CDR3 DNA: -
CDR3 protein: CASSLIGGGFLETQYF

clone size: -
J gene: TRBJ2-1
V gene: TRBV20-1
D gene: TRBD2
CDR3 DNA: TGCAGTGCTGGCAGGACTAGAGGGTACAGAGAGCAGTTCTTC
CDR3 protein: CSAGRTRGYREQFF

clone size: -
J gene: TRBJ1-3
V gene: TRBV25-1
D gene: -
CDR3 DNA: TGTGCCAGCAGTGAGGGGATCTCTGGAAACACCATATATTTT
CDR3 protein: CASSEGISGNTIYF

clone size: -
J gene: TRBJ2-3
V gene: TRBV5-1
D gene: TRBD2
CDR3 DNA: TGCGCCAGCAGCTTAGACCGGACTAGCGGGAGGCGTACGCAGTATTTT
CDR3 protein: CASSLDRTSGRRTQYF

clone size: once
J gene: TRBJ2-5
V gene: TRBV2
D gene: TRBD2
CDR3 DNA: TGTGCCAGCAGAGACGGACTAGCGGGAGCAGAGACCCAGTACTTC
CDR3 protein: CASRDGLAGAETQYF

clone size: few
J gene: TRBJ1-5
V gene: TRBV15
D gene: TRBD1
CDR3 DNA: TGTGCGACCTCTCGGACAGGAGAGGTTGCTCAGCCCCAGCATTTT
CDR3 protein: CATSRTGEVAQPQHF

clone size: -
J gene: TRBJ2-5
V gene: TRBV20-1
D gene: TRBD2
CDR3 DNA: TGCAGTGCCAAACTAGCGGGAGTCGGGACCCAGTACTTC
CDR3 protein: CSAKLAGVGTQYF

clone size: -
J gene: TRBJ2-3
V gene: TRBV20-1
D gene: TRBD2
CDR3 DNA: TGCAGTGCTAGTACCCTAGCGGGATCGGCAGATACGCAGTATTTT
CDR3 protein: CSASTLAGSADTQYF

clone size: many
J gene: TRBJ2-1
V gene: TRBV2
D gene: -
CDR3 DNA: TGTGCCAGCCGGAGAACGAGCTCCTACAATGAGCAGTTCTTC
CDR3 protein: CASRRTSSYNEQFF

clone size: few
J gene: TRBJ1-3
V gene: TRBV6-5
D gene: -
CDR3 DNA: TGTGCCAGCAGTTACTCGAATTCTGGGGGAGACACCATATATTTT
CDR3 protein: CASSYSNSGGDTIYF

clone size: -
J gene: TRBJ2-2
V gene: TRBV7-2
D gene: -
CDR3 DNA: TGTGCCAGCAGCTCAAGGAGGGGAAGGACCGGGGAGCTGTTTTTT
CDR3 protein: CASSSRRGRTGELFF

clone size: -
J gene: TRBJ1-2
V gene: TRBV6-5
D gene: TRBD1
CDR3 DNA: TGTGCCAGCAGCCCGAGACAGGGGCAGGGCTATGGCTACACCTTC
CDR3 protein: CASSPRQGQGYGYTF

clone size: -
J gene: TRBJ1-4
V gene: TRBV6-6
D gene: -
CDR3 DNA: TGCGCCAGCAGCCAAGGGCGACTCCGGGATGAAAAACTGTTTTTT
CDR3 protein: CASSQGRLRDEKLFF

clone size: few
J gene: TRBJ1-5
V gene: TRBV6-5
D gene: -
CDR3 DNA: TGTGCCAGCAGTCAACAGGGCAATCAGCCCCAGCATTTT
CDR3 protein: CASSQQGNQPQHF

clone size: few
J gene: TRBJ2-2
V gene: TRBV7-2
D gene: -
CDR3 DNA: TGTGCCAGCAGCTTGCCCGGGGAGCTGTTTTTT
CDR3 protein: CASSLPGELFF

clone size: -
J gene: TRBJ2-7
V gene: TRBV24-1
D gene: TRBD1
CDR3 DNA: TGTGCCACCAGTGATGCCGGGACAGGGAGGTACGAGCAGTACTTC
CDR3 protein: CATSDAGTGRYEQYF

clone size: few
J gene: TRBJ1-2
V gene: TRBV30
D gene: -
CDR3 DNA: TGTGCCTGGAGTGGCGGCTACTACACCTTC
CDR3 protein: CAWSGGYYTF

clone size: many
J gene: TRBJ2-5
V gene: TRBV7-2
D gene: -
CDR3 DNA: TGTGCCAGCAGCTTAAGTGTCGAGACCCAGTACTTC
CDR3 protein: CASSLSVETQYF

clone size: -
J gene: TRBJ2-5
V gene: TRBV15
D gene: -
CDR3 DNA: TGTGCCACCAGCACAAATGGGCCGGAGACCCAGTACTTC
CDR3 protein: CATSTNGPETQYF

clone size: few
J gene: TRBJ2-3
V gene: TRBV20-1
D gene: TRBD2
CDR3 DNA: TGCAGTGCATCGACTAGCGGGAAAACAGATACGCAGTATTTT
CDR3 protein: CSASTSGKTDTQYF

clone size: -
J gene: TRBJ2-5
V gene: TRBV12-3/TRBV12-4
D gene: -
CDR3 DNA: TGTGCCAGCAGTTCTAATCCGGGGTTAGGGAAAGAGACCCAGTACTTC
CDR3 protein: CASSSNPGLGKETQYF

clone size: few
J gene: TRBJ1-4
V gene: TRBV6-1
D gene: TRBD1
CDR3 DNA: TGTGCCAGCAGTGTTGGACAGGGAATTGAAAAACTGTTTTTT
CDR3 protein: CASSVGQGIEKLFF

clone size: -
J gene: TRBJ2-7
V gene: TRBV19
D gene: TRBD2
CDR3 DNA: TGTGCCACCTCCAGCGGGGGCAGGGTAAGGTTCGAGCAGTACTTC
CDR3 protein: CATSSGGRVRFEQYF

clone size: -
J gene: TRBJ2-3
V gene: TRBV5-1
D gene: -
CDR3 DNA: TGCGCCAGCAGCTCGGAAGGTACTACCCTCAGCACAGATACGCAGTATTTT
CDR3 protein: CASSSEGTTLSTDTQYF

clone size: -
J gene: TRBJ1-2
V gene: TRBV25-1
D gene: -
CDR3 DNA: TGTGCCAGCAGTGAATCGAGGGCACAGTATGGCTACACCTTC
CDR3 protein: CASSESRAQYGYTF

clone size: few
J gene: TRBJ1-4
V gene: TRBV28
D gene: -
CDR3 DNA: TGTGCCAGCAGTTCCTCCGGGGACCCTAATGAAAAACTGTTTTTT
CDR3 protein: CASSSSGDPNEKLFF

clone size: many
J gene: TRBJ1-1
V gene: TRBV18
D gene: -
CDR3 DNA: TGTGCCAGCTCACCAGGGCCGGGGACTGAAGCTTTCTTT
CDR3 protein: CASSPGPGTEAFF

clone size: -
J gene: TRBJ2-1
V gene: TRBV19
D gene: -
CDR3 DNA: TGTGCCAGCGCGGCCACATTTCCCTACAATGAGCAGTTCTTC
CDR3 protein: CASAATFPYNEQFF

clone size: few
J gene: TRBJ1-1
V gene: TRBV2
D gene: -
CDR3 DNA: TGTGCCAGCACCGAAGGGGAGGGTCCGGGGGCTGAAGCTTTCTTT
CDR3 protein: CASTEGEGPGAEAFF

clone size: -
J gene: TRBJ2-7
V gene: TRBV18
D gene: -
CDR3 DNA: TGTGCCAGCTCACCAACAGGGCTCTACGAGCAGTACTTC
CDR3 protein: CASSPTGLYEQYF

clone size: many
J gene: TRBJ2-7
V gene: TRBV20-1
D gene: -
CDR3 DNA: TGCAGTGCTAGGCAATACGTGGGGGGTCCTCCCTCCTACGAGCAGTACTTC
CDR3 protein: CSARQYVGGPPSYEQYF

clone size: few
J gene: TRBJ2-1
V gene: TRBV5-6
D gene: TRBD2
CDR3 DNA: TGTGCCAGCACCATCCTAGCGGGAGTTAATGAGCAGTTCTTC
CDR3 protein: CASTILAGVNEQFF

clone size: -
J gene: TRBJ1-6
V gene: TRBV12-3/TRBV12-4
D gene: -
CDR3 DNA: TGTGCCAGCAGTTTGTGGGGTTACAATTCACCCCTCCACTTT
CDR3 protein: CASSLWGYNSPLHF

clone size: -
J gene: TRBJ1-1
V gene: TRBV20-1
D gene: -
CDR3 DNA: TGCAGTGCTAGCTCCCTCCAGAACACTGAAGCTTTCTTT
CDR3 protein: CSASSLQNTEAFF

clone size: -
J gene: TRBJ2-1
V gene: TRBV2
D gene: -
CDR3 DNA: TGTGCCAGCGGGCTAGCGTCCTACAATGAGCAGTTCTTC
CDR3 protein: CASGLASYNEQFF

clone size: -
J gene: TRBJ2-1
V gene: TRBV5-5
D gene: TRBD2
CDR3 DNA: TGTGCCAGCAGCTTGTACGCTAGCGGCTACAATGAGCAGTTCTTC
CDR3 protein: CASSLYASGYNEQFF

clone size: -
J gene: TRBJ2-7
V gene: TRBV7-2
D gene: -
CDR3 DNA: TGTGCCAGCAGCTTAGTAGGACAGCTCTACGAGCAGTACTTC
CDR3 protein: CASSLVGQLYEQYF

clone size: many
J gene: TRBJ1-3
V gene: TRBV29-1
D gene: -
CDR3 DNA: TGCAGCGTACCCTGGGGAAACACCATATATTTT
CDR3 protein: CSVPWGNTIYF